The present entry profiles one TCR beta chain with its context. Time point in this sample: sample taken at primary tumor resection. Tumor, nontumor lung or frozen PBMC supplied whole RNA that was sequenced unsorted. Donation came from some 73 patients with untreated early-stage non-small cell lung cancer. This record belongs to a study of spatial heterogeneity in lung cancer. TCRdb fed the 5' RACE reads into MiXCR, producing one record per CDR3 protein. Among about 17,000 distinct CDR3 sequences, under 20% were seen once, and the ten largest hold over 11%. The specimen was PBMCs, collected at surgery. The TCR sequence derives from a male donor with early-stage non-small cell lung cancer.

As DNA, the CDR3 is TGTGCCAGCAGTGAGTGGACCTATCAGCCCCAGCATTTT. It codes for CASSEWTYQPQHF. The chain links TRBV2 to TRBJ1-5; D remains ambiguous. The CDR3 is made up of 13 amino acids. From germline, CDR1 is SNHLY and CDR2 FYNNEI. Trimming removed 3 bases from V and 5 bases from J, with 8 bases in between.